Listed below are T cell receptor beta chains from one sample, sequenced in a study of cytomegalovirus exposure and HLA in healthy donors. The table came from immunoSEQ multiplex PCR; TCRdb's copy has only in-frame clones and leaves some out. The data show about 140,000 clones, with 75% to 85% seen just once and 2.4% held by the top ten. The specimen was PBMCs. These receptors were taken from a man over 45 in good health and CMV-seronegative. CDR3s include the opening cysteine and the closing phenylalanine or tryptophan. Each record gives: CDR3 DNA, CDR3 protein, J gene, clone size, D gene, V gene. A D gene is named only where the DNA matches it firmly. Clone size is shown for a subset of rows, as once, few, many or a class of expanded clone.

TGTGCCAGCAGACACAGGGGGTCCTACGAGCAGTACTTC	CASRHRGSYEQYF	TRBJ2-7	NA	TRBD1	TRBV6-1
TGTGCCAGCAGCGTAAATCCAGCGGGAGGGGTCTACGAGCAGTACTTC	CASSVNPAGGVYEQYF	TRBJ2-7	NA	TRBD2	TRBV9
TGTGCCAGCCGACGATATCTCGACAGGGAGCCCCCCGGGGAGCTGTTTTTT	CASRRYLDREPPGELFF	TRBJ2-2	NA	TRBD1	TRBV7-9
TGCGCCAGCAGAAAAGACAGGGGGGCCACAGATACGCAGTATTTT	CASRKDRGATDTQYF	TRBJ2-3	NA	TRBD1	TRBV5-1
TGTGCCAGCAGCTCAGAGGTAGGGGGCCGGGACACTGAAGCTTTCTTT	CASSSEVGGRDTEAFF	TRBJ1-1	NA	TRBD1	TRBV11-2
TGTGCCAGCAGTATCCAGGGGAGCTCCTATGGCTACACCTTC	CASSIQGSSYGYTF	TRBJ1-2	NA	NA	TRBV2
TGTGCCAGCAGCCGGAGTGGGTTCGGACTTAGCGATAGTGGTCTACCTGGTGAGCAGTTCTTC	CASSRSGFGLSDSGLPGEQFF	TRBJ2-1	NA	NA	TRBV27
TGTGCCAGCACCCCCGGGACCCAGGGGCGGGCCCAGTACTTC	CASTPGTQGRAQYF	TRBJ2-5	NA	NA	TRBV7-2
TGTGCCAGCACTTCGAATCAGCCCCAGCATTTT	CASTSNQPQHF	TRBJ1-5	once	NA	TRBV6-1
TGTGCCTGGAGTGGCGGTGGGACTAGCGGGAAACTCGAGCAGTACTTC	CAWSGGGTSGKLEQYF	TRBJ2-7	once	TRBD2	TRBV30
TGCGCCAGCAGCCAAGTAGGGGGATTGGACTATGGCTACACCTTC	CASSQVGGLDYGYTF	TRBJ1-2	NA	NA	TRBV4-1
TGTGCCAGCAGCTTAGCCCCCCGGACAGGGGGCGATGAGACCCAGTACTTC	CASSLAPRTGGDETQYF	TRBJ2-5	NA	TRBD1	TRBV11-2
TGTGCCAGCAGCTTCGGAGGGGAAGAGACCCAGTACTTC	CASSFGGEETQYF	TRBJ2-5	NA	NA	TRBV7-3
TGTGCCAGCAGTGAACGTCGGACAGCTTATGGCTACACCTTC	CASSERRTAYGYTF	TRBJ1-2	NA	NA	TRBV6-1
TGTGCCAGCAGTGGAACCATGACAGGGTCCGGAAACACCATATATTTT	CASSGTMTGSGNTIYF	TRBJ1-3	NA	TRBD1	TRBV6-1
TGTGCCAGCAGTGAACTTGGGACAGGGGGTAATTCACCCCTCCACTTT	CASSELGTGGNSPLHF	TRBJ1-6	NA	TRBD1	TRBV25-1
TGTGCCAGCAGCCGGGGAGCGGGAGTCGGCGAGCAGTACTTC	CASSRGAGVGEQYF	TRBJ2-7	once	TRBD2	TRBV9
TGTGCCAGCAGCCAAGGAGTAGCAACTCAGTACTTC	CASSQGVATQYF	TRBJ2-4	NA	NA	TRBV14
TGTGCCAGCAGCGTAGCCCCACGGGGTTCAAACACCATATATTTT	CASSVAPRGSNTIYF	TRBJ1-3	once	NA	TRBV9
TGCGCCAGCAGCTCCGGACAGCTGAACACTGAAGCTTTCTTT	CASSSGQLNTEAFF	TRBJ1-1	NA	NA	TRBV5-1
TGTGCCAGCAGCAGACAGGGTGCGAATCAGCCCCAGCATTTT	CASSRQGANQPQHF	TRBJ1-5	NA	TRBD1	TRBV5-6
TGTGCCAGCAGCCCCAACCTCCGGACACAGAACACTGAAGCTTTCTTT	CASSPNLRTQNTEAFF	TRBJ1-1	NA	NA	TRBV11-3
TGTGCCAGCAGTGTACTTACTGGTGGCGAGCAGTACTTC	CASSVLTGGEQYF	TRBJ2-7	once	NA	TRBV2
TGTGCCAGCAGTTCGCCGCTAGCGGGGTCAGATACGCAGTATTTT	CASSSPLAGSDTQYF	TRBJ2-3	NA	TRBD2	TRBV27
TGCAGCGTTCCCGTGGGGGGGAGAAACACTGAAGCTTTCTTT	CSVPVGGRNTEAFF	TRBJ1-1	NA	NA	TRBV29-1
TGTGCCAGTAGTATCCGGGACAGGGGAGTAACCTACGAGCAGTACTTC	CASSIRDRGVTYEQYF	TRBJ2-7	NA	TRBD1	TRBV19
TGTGCCAGCTTCGGCGGGAGGGCCCCGAACACCGGGGAGCTGTTTTTT	CASFGGRAPNTGELFF	TRBJ2-2	NA	TRBD2	TRBV27
TGTGCCAGTAGTCAAAGGGGGGGGACTAATGAAAAACTGTTTTTT	CASSQRGGTNEKLFF	TRBJ1-4	NA	NA	TRBV19
TGTGCCAGCTCACCAACAGGGGGCCATCAGCCCCAGCATTTT	CASSPTGGHQPQHF	TRBJ1-5	NA	TRBD1	TRBV18
TGTGCCAGCAGCCTGAGGACAGCCAACACTGAAGCTTTCTTT	CASSLRTANTEAFF	TRBJ1-1	NA	NA	TRBV11-3
TGTGCCAGCAGTGAAAGACAGTCTCATGGCTACACCTTC	CASSERQSHGYTF	TRBJ1-2	NA	NA	TRBV2
TGTGCCAGCAGCAAGACAGGGTGGACTGAAGCTTTCTTT	CASSKTGWTEAFF	TRBJ1-1	few	TRBD1	TRBV6-6
TGTGCCAGCAGCTTTAGCGGGCCCACAGATACGCAGTATTTT	CASSFSGPTDTQYF	TRBJ2-3	once	TRBD2	TRBV7-2
TGCGCCAGCAGCATAGGACAGGGGGCGCAAAATGAGCAGTTCTTC	CASSIGQGAQNEQFF	TRBJ2-1	few	TRBD1	TRBV5-1
TGTGCTAGTGGCCTGGGGGGGTACACAGATACGCAGTATTTT	CASGLGGYTDTQYF	TRBJ2-3	NA	TRBD2	TRBV12-5
TGTGCCAGCAGCAGACAGGGTGGAGAGCAGTACTTC	CASSRQGGEQYF	TRBJ2-7	NA	TRBD1	TRBV11-2
TGTGCCTGGAGACAGCCCCAAGAGACCCAGTACTTC	CAWRQPQETQYF	TRBJ2-5	NA	NA	TRBV30
TGTGCCAGCAGCTTACAGCCAGGGGGTAATGAGCAGTTCTTC	CASSLQPGGNEQFF	TRBJ2-1	few	TRBD1	TRBV7-3
TGCGCCAGCAGTGACACGACAGGCTACAATGAGCAGTTCTTC	CASSDTTGYNEQFF	TRBJ2-1	NA	NA	TRBV4-1
TGTGCCAGCAGCTTAATCCTAGCGGGGAGACACAATGAGCAGTTCTTC	CASSLILAGRHNEQFF	TRBJ2-1	NA	TRBD2	TRBV11-2
TGTGCCTGGAGTGTAAGGCGGGGTGGGAGGTATGAAGAGACCCAGTACTTC	CAWSVRRGGRYEETQYF	TRBJ2-5	NA	NA	TRBV30
TGTGCCAGCAGTCCAAGTCCAACGGGGGAGCAGTACTTC	CASSPSPTGEQYF	TRBJ2-7	NA	NA	TRBV5-5
TGTGCCAGTAGGACAGGAAATCAGCCCCAGCATTTT	CASRTGNQPQHF	TRBJ1-5	NA	NA	TRBV19
TGTGCCAGCAGTTCAAGCGGGGGGGCCTCCTACGAGCAGTACTTC	CASSSSGGASYEQYF	TRBJ2-7	NA	TRBD2	TRBV2
TGTGCCAGCACCTTAGGGACAGGGGGACTTAGCTCCTACAATGAGCAGTTCTTC	CASTLGTGGLSSYNEQFF	TRBJ2-1	NA	TRBD1	TRBV11-2
TGCGCCAGCAGGGACACAAGCCAAGAGACCCAGTACTTC	CASRDTSQETQYF	TRBJ2-5	NA	NA	TRBV10-2
TGTGCCAGCAGTGACACCTCCCGGGGATTGAACACCGGGGAGCTGTTTTTT	CASSDTSRGLNTGELFF	TRBJ2-2	NA	NA	TRBV6-4
TGTGCCAGCAGTGTGAGCAGCGGGAGCAATCAGCCCCAGCATTTT	CASSVSSGSNQPQHF	TRBJ1-5	NA	NA	TRBV6-1
TGTGCCAGCAGCCAATCTGGCGGTTCACCCCTCCACTTT	CASSQSGGSPLHF	TRBJ1-6	NA	NA	TRBV4-2
TGTGCCAGCAGTTTAGGGCGGACAGGGGGGCAATCCGGGGAGCTGTTTTTT	CASSLGRTGGQSGELFF	TRBJ2-2	NA	TRBD1	TRBV28
TGTGCCAGTAGCACATCAGGGGGCGCCGGGGAGCTGTTTTTT	CASSTSGGAGELFF	TRBJ2-2	NA	TRBD1	TRBV11-3
TGTGCCAGCAGCTTGGGCGGTGTCTCCTACAATGAGCAGTTCTTC	CASSLGGVSYNEQFF	TRBJ2-1	NA	NA	TRBV5-4
TGCGCCAGCAGCCAGGAACCGGGACTAGCGGGAGGGCCAAGGTCCGATGAGCAGTTCTTC	CASSQEPGLAGGPRSDEQFF	TRBJ2-1	once	TRBD2	TRBV4-1